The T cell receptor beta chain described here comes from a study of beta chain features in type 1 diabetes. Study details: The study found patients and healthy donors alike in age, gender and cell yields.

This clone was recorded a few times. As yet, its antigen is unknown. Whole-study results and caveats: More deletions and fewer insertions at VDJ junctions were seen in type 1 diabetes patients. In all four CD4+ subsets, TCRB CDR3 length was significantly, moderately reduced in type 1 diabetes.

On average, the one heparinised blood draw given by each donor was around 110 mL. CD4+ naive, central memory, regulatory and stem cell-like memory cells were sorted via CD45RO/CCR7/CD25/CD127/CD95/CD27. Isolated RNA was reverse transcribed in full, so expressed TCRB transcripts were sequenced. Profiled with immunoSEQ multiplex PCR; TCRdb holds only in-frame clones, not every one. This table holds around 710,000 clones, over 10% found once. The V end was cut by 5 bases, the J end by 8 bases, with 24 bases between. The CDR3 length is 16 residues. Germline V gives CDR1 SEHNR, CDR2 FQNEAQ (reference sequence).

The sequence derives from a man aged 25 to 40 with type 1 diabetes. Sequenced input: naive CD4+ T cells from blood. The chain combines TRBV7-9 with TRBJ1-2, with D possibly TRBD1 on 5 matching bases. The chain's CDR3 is CASSNRLGLTNGGYTF. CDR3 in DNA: TGTGCCAGCAGCAATCGTTTGGGGCTTACGAACGGGGGCTACACCTTC.